A single sample is the source of the 26 T cell receptor beta chains below, sequenced in a study of blood T cell repertoires in COVID-19 (dated by TCRdb to 2020 to 2021). Library preparation used the immunoSEQ multiplex PCR assay. Imported from immuneACCESS, the table was reduced by TCRdb to in-frame sequences with V and J called. These copies leave out some clones; in studies compared against another copy, an unresolved V gene accounts for under half, and the cause of the remainder is not known. Across this sample there are 200,000 to 250,000 clones, with 80% to 85% seen only once. The biggest ten clones account for about 2.3% of the sample. The specimen sequenced was peripheral blood. The source is a woman aged 55-70 years with acute or convalescent COVID-19.

This chain joins TRBV2 and TRBJ2-3, with 12 bases identical to TRBD2. The germline V gene encodes CDR1 SNHLY and CDR2 FYNNEI. This CDR3 has 15 residues. V lost 7 bases and J lost 1; bases outside the gene matches: 3. The CDR3 region has the DNA TGTGCCAGCACCCGGACTAGCGGGGGCACAGATACGCAGTATTTT. Translation: CASTRTSGGTDTQYF.

The J gene is TRBJ2-5, the V gene TRBV29-1; D might be TRBD2 (5 bases). Germline V gene sequence: CDR1 SQVTM, CDR2 ANQGSEA. Trimming shortened V by 3 bases and J by 2 bases, and 10 bases separated the two germline ends. There are 13 residues in the CDR3. CDR3 amino acids: CSVEASPQETQYF. DNA for the CDR3: TGCAGCGTTGAGGCTAGCCCTCAAGAGACCCAGTACTTC.

This chain joins TRBV27 and TRBJ1-1; D may be TRBD1 (5 bases). V lost 6 bases and J lost 2, with 13 bases in between. The CDR3 totals 14 residues. Germline CDR1 reads MNHEY; CDR2 reads SMNVEV (reference sequence). The CDR3 coding sequence is TGTGCCAGCAGGGGAGGGCAGGGAAACACTGAAGCTTTCTTT. It is translated as CASRGGQGNTEAFF.

As to this clone: Other DNA variants within this sample encode the same CDR3. This chain links TRBV9 with TRBJ1-2, with D perhaps matching TRBD1 (5 bases). The CDR3 is made up of 14 amino acids. Germline assignment: CDR1 SGDLS and CDR2 YYNGEE. The V end lost 0 bases, the J end lost 2 bases, and 8 bases lay between the germline ends. This CDR3 is CASSVADRNYGYTF. In nucleotides, the CDR3 is TGTGCCAGCAGCGTAGCCGACAGAAACTATGGCTACACCTTC.

J is TRBJ1-6 and V is TRBV4-1; 10 positions match TRBD1. The CDR3 runs to 15 residues. Trimming took 4 bases from V and 8 from J; bases not matched to a gene: 5. Germline lookup yields CDR1 MGHRA and CDR2 YSYEKL. The CDR3 region has the DNA TGCGCCAGCAGCCGGACAGGGGGGAGGGATTCACCCCTCCACTTT. It is translated as CASSRTGGRDSPLHF.

The chain recombines TRBV18 with TRBJ2-1, with 7 nucleotides matching TRBD1. Germline assignment: CDR1 KGHSH and CDR2 LQKENI. CDR3 size: 14 residues. The V and J ends lost 6 bases and 5 bases, in that order; junction bases with no gene match: 7. The CDR3 nucleotides are TGTGCCAGCTCCCCCTTCACAGGGGACAATGAGCAGTTCTTC. This gives the protein CASSPFTGDNEQFF.

The V call is TRBV7-8, the J call TRBJ1-5, with no clear D. This CDR3 spans 14 amino acids. The germline CDR1 and CDR2 sequences are SGHVS and FQNEAQ. Trimming took off 0 bases at V and 3 bases at J, with 6 bases between the two ends. The CDR3: CASSLALFNQPQHF. The DNA for the CDR3 is TGTGCCAGCAGCTTAGCTCTGTTCAATCAGCCCCAGCATTTT. Full variable domain (remainder filled in from reference TRBV7-8 and TRBJ1-5): GAGVSQSPRYKVAKRGQDVALRCDPISGHVSLFWYQQALGQGPEFLTYFQNEAQLDKSGLPSDRFFAERPEGSVSTLKIQRTQQEDSAVYLCASSLALFNQPQHFGDGTRLSIL.

The chain combines TRBV18 with TRBJ1-2; 9 nucleotides agree with TRBD1. The CDR3 has 16 amino acids. Germline assignment: CDR1 KGHSH and CDR2 LQKENI. Losses at the gene ends were 3 bases for V and 7 bases for J; bases not matched to a gene: 12. The CDR3 bases are TGTGCCAGCTCACCGTCTACGTCCGGGACAGGGTCTGGCTACACCTTC. It encodes CASSPSTSGTGSGYTF.

This chain joins TRBV5-6 and TRBJ2-5; TRBD2 matches 8 bases. The CDR3 sequence is 15 residues long. The J segment lost 2 bases and the V segment lost 4 bases, leaving 7 bases of the junction unmatched. Germline V lookup: CDR1 SGHDT, CDR2 YYEEEE. CDR3 region: CASSAYSGNQETQYF. The CDR3 DNA reads as TGTGCCAGCAGCGCTTATAGCGGGAATCAAGAGACCCAGTACTTC.

The chain employs TRBV27 and TRBJ1-6; D is unresolved. The CDR3 spans 16 residues. The V end was cut by 4 bases, the J end by 7 bases, with 17 bases between. Germline CDR1 MNHEY, CDR2 SMNVEV (reference sequence). The CDR3 reads CASSSPLRAKNSPLHF. The CDR3 region has the DNA TGTGCCAGCAGTTCCCCCCTGCGGGCCAAGAATTCACCCCTCCACTTT.

V and J are TRBV3-1 (or the pseudogene TRBV3-2) and TRBJ1-2; D not certain. V lost 1 base to trimming and J lost 0 bases, with 6 bases between them. The V gene's germline CDR1 is LGHDT and CDR2 YNNKEL (reference sequence). The CDR3 loop spans 14 amino acids. The CDR3 sequence: CASSQGRANYGYTF. The CDR3 region has the DNA TGTGCCAGCAGCCAAGGCCGAGCTAACTATGGCTACACCTTC.

The genes are TRBV7-2 and TRBJ1-2, with 9 bases that match TRBD1. Germline V gives CDR1 SGHTA, CDR2 FQGNSA. The J segment lost 8 bases and the V segment lost 3 bases, leaving 7 bases of the junction unmatched. This CDR3 contains 14 residues. The CDR3 nucleotides read TGTGCCAGCAGCTTCAGCGACAGGGGGATGGGCTACACCTTC. This codes for CASSFSDRGMGYTF.

In its sample, this clone was seen once. The chain uses TRBV10-2 and TRBJ1-1, with TRBD1 matching over 7 bases. The V and J ends lost 8 bases and 3 bases, in that order; junction bases with no gene match: 9. This CDR3 has 14 amino acids. Germline values: CDR1 WSHSY, CDR2 SAAADI. The DNA for the CDR3 is TGCGCCAGCGGGGACAGCCATCAGGACACTGAAGCTTTCTTT. Translated: CASGDSHQDTEAFF.

The CDR3 DNA sequence: TGTGCCAGCTCGGGGAGTGGGGAGCTGTTTTTT. Its translation is CASSGSGELFF. The rearrangement uses TRBV10-3 and TRBJ2-2; D possibly corresponds to TRBD2 (5 bases). Germline V gene sequence: CDR1 ENHRY, CDR2 SYGVKD. With 10 bases removed from V and 8 bases from J, the gap between germline ends came to 11 bases. The CDR3 is made up of 11 amino acids.

The genes are TRBV3-1 (or the pseudogene TRBV3-2) and TRBJ2-3, with TRBD2 matching over 13 bases. CDR1 and CDR2 from the germline V gene are LGHDT and YNNKEL (reference sequence). CDR3 length equals 19 residues. V trimming: 1 base; J trimming: 0 bases; junction bases outside the gene matches: 7. CDR3 in amino acids: CASSQGSPGLAGSTDTQYF. As DNA, the CDR3 is TGTGCCAGCAGCCAAGGCTCCCCGGGACTAGCGGGGAGCACAGATACGCAGTATTTT.

This clone was counted once. The gene calls are TRBV18 and TRBJ2-7, with 11 bases that match TRBD1. CDR1 is KGHSH, CDR2 LQKENI, per germline. This CDR3 has 15 residues. J lost 4 bases, V lost 4 bases, and 6 bases had no gene match. Here the CDR3 DNA reads TGTGCCAGCTCACTCTGGACAGGGGGCTTTTACGAGCAGTACTTC. Translated, it gives CASSLWTGGFYEQYF.

The chain carries TRBV5-6 and TRBJ1-2; no reliable D call. Germline V gene sequence: CDR1 SGHDT, CDR2 YYEEEE. CDR3 length equals 14 residues. Trimming took 0 bases from V and 7 from J, leaving 13 bases between them. The CDR3 here is CASSLAGERVGYTF. CDR3 in DNA: TGTGCCAGCAGCTTGGCCGGGGAAAGAGTTGGCTACACCTTC. The whole variable domain, filled in from reference TRBV5-6 and TRBJ1-2, reads DAGVTQSPTHLIKTRGQQVTLRCSPKSGHDTVSWYQQALGQGPQFIFQYYEEEERQRGNFPDRFSGHQFPNYSSELNVNALLLGDSALYLCASSLAGERVGYTFGSGTRLTVV.

The chain couples TRBV7-2 to TRBJ2-3, with 9 positions matching TRBD1. Germline V gene data show CDR1 as SGHTA and CDR2 as FQGNSA. After removal of 4 bases from V and 4 bases from J, the junction contained 6 bases not matched to a gene. The CDR3 has 15 residues. CDR3 sequence (DNA): TGTGCCAGCAGCTCGAACAGGGGGCGGCCAGATACGCAGTATTTT. Translation: CASSSNRGRPDTQYF.

This rearrangement joins TRBV7-2 to TRBJ1-1; the D gene is possibly TRBD1 (5 bases). The CDR3 extends over 14 amino acids. V lost 5 bases and J 3 bases, leaving 13 bases between the germline ends. Per germline, CDR1 SGHTA and CDR2 FQGNSA. CDR3 protein: CASSPSPGYTEAFF. CDR3 sequence (DNA): TGTGCCAGCAGCCCCTCCCCAGGGTACACTGAAGCTTTCTTT.

This clone appeared a few times. The CDR3 is CASSLANQGNYGYTF. DNA of the CDR3: TGCGCCAGCAGCTTGGCTAACCAGGGAAACTATGGCTACACCTTC. The chain recombines TRBV5-1 with TRBJ1-2, with TRBD1 as a possible D gene (5 bases). The V gene's germline CDR1 is SGHRS and CDR2 YFSETQ. The V gene lost 0 bases and the J gene lost 2 bases, with 11 bases spanning the gap. The CDR3 has 15 amino acids. Full variable domain (remainder filled in from reference TRBV5-1 and TRBJ1-2): KAGVTQTPRYLIKTRGQQVTLSCSPISGHRSVSWYQQTPGQGLQFLFEYFSETQRNKGNFPGRFSGRQFSNSRSEMNVSTLELGDSALYLCASSLANQGNYGYTFGSGTRLTVV.

The chain recombines TRBV2 with TRBJ1-1; the match to TRBD1 covers 9 bases. V dropped 4 bases and J dropped 4; count of bases not matched to a gene: 4. This CDR3 has 14 amino acids. Germline CDR1 SNHLY, CDR2 FYNNEI. CDR3 DNA: TGTGCCAGCAGTGCGGACAGGGGTGGCACTGAAGCTTTCTTT. Protein product: CASSADRGGTEAFF.

The chain links TRBV29-1 to TRBJ2-3, with D possibly being TRBD1 (5 bases). V was pared by 4 bases and J by 2 bases, with 13 bases between. Germline lookup yields CDR1 SQVTM and CDR2 ANQGSEA. The CDR3 has 14 amino acids. DNA for the CDR3: TGCAGCGTTGGTTTGGGGCATAACACAGATACGCAGTATTTT. This sequence encodes CSVGLGHNTDTQYF.

The chain couples TRBV28 to TRBJ1-3, with D perhaps TRBD1 (5 bases). Trimming left V 6 bases short and J 0 bases short, with 9 bases between. The germline V gene encodes CDR1 MDHEN and CDR2 SYDVKM. CDR3 size: 14 residues. The CDR3 here is CASRSGGSGNTIYF. CDR3 DNA sequence: TGTGCCAGCAGGTCGGGGGGCTCTGGAAACACCATATATTTT. The variable domain in full, with the rest retrieved from reference TRBV28 and TRBJ1-3, is DVKVTQSSRYLVKRTGEKVFLECVQDMDHENMFWYRQDPGLGLRLIYFSYDVKMKEKGDIPEGYSVSREKKERFSLILESASTNQTSMYLCASRSGGSGNTIYFGEGSWLTVV.

The V call is TRBV28, the J call TRBJ1-2; a weak D match, TRBD1 (6 bases). CDR1 is MDHEN and CDR2 is SYDVKM in the germline V gene. The CDR3 is made up of 18 amino acids. V lost 5 bases and J lost 0, with 22 bases in between. This CDR3 is CASSLGGGARAPNYGYTF. CDR3 bases: TGTGCCAGCAGTCTAGGGGGAGGGGCCAGGGCCCCTAACTATGGCTACACCTTC.

The chain uses TRBV28 and TRBJ1-5; 10 bases are shared with TRBD1. This CDR3 has 16 residues. CDR1 is MDHEN, CDR2 SYDVKM, per germline. V lost 5 bases and J lost 2; bases outside the gene matches: 6. CDR3 region: CASSPRGQGGNQPQHF. DNA of the CDR3: TGTGCCAGCAGTCCTCGCGGACAGGGGGGCAATCAGCCCCAGCATTTT.

V gene TRBV19 combines with J gene TRBJ1-2; perhaps TRBD1 as D (6 bases). CDR1 is LNHDA and CDR2 is SQIVND in the germline V gene (reference sequence). V lost 9 bases and J 4 bases, leaving 12 bases between the germline ends. The CDR3 sequence is 12 residues long. The CDR3 bases are TGTGCCAGCCAAGCAGGGGCCTATGGCTACACCTTC. It codes for CASQAGAYGYTF.